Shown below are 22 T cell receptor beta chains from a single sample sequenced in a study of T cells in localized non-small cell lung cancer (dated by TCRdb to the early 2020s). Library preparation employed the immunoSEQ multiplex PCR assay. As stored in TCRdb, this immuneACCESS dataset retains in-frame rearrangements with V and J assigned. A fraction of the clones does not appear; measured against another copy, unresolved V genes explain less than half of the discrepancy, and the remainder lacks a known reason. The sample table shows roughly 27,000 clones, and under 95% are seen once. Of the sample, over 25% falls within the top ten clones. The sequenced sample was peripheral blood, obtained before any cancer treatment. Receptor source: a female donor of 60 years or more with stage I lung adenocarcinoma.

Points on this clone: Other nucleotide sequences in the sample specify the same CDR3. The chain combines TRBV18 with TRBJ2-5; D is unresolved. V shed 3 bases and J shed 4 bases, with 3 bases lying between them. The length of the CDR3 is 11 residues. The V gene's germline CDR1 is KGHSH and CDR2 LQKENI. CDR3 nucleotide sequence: TGTGCCAGCTCACCTCGAGAGACCCAGTACTTC. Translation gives CASSPRETQYF.

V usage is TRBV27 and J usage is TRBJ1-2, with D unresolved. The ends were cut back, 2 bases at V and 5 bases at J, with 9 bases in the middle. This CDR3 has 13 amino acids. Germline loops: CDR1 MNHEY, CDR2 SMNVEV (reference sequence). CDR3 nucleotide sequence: TGTGCCAGCAGTTTAAGGTCGGGATATGGCTACACCTTC. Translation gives CASSLRSGYGYTF.

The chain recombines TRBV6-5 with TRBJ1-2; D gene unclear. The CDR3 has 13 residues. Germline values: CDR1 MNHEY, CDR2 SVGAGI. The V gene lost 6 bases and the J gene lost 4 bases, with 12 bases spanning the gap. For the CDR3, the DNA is TGTGCCAGCAGCCTCGGACCGTTCTATGGCTACACCTTC. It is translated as CASSLGPFYGYTF.

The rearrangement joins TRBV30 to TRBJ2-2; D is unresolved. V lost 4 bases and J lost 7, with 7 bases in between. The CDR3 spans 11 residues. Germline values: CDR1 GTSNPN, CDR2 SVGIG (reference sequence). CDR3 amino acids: CAWKGSGELFF. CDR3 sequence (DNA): TGTGCCTGGAAGGGCAGCGGGGAGCTGTTTTTT.

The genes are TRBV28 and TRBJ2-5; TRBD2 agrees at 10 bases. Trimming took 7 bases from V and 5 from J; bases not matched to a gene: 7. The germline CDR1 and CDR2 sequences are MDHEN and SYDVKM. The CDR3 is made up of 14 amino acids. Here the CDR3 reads CASKPGTSEETQYF. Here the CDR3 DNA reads TGTGCCAGCAAGCCCGGGACTAGCGAGGAGACCCAGTACTTC.

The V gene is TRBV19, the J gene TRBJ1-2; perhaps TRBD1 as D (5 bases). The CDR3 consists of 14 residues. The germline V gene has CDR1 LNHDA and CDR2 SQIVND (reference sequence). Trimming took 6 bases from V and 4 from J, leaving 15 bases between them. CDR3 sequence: CASSLGWGTYGYTF. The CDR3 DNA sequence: TGTGCCAGTAGCCTAGGGTGGGGGACCTATGGCTACACCTTC.

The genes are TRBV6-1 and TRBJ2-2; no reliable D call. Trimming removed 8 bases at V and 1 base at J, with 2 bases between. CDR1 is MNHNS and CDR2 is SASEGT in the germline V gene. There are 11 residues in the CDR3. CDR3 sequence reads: CASGNTGELFF. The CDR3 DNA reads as TGTGCCAGCGGGAACACCGGGGAGCTGTTTTTT.

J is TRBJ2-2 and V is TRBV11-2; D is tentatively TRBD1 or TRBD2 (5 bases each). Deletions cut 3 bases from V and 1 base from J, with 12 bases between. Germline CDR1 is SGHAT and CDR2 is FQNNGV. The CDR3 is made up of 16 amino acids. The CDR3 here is CASSLGLALNTGELFF. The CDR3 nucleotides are TGTGCCAGCAGCTTGGGGCTAGCTTTGAACACCGGGGAGCTGTTTTTT. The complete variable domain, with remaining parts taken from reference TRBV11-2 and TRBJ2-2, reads EAGVAQSPRYKIIEKRQSVAFWCNPISGHATLYWYQQILGQGPKLLIQFQNNGVVDDSQLPKDRFSAERLKGVDSTLKIQPAKLEDSAVYLCASSLGLALNTGELFFGEGSRLTVL.

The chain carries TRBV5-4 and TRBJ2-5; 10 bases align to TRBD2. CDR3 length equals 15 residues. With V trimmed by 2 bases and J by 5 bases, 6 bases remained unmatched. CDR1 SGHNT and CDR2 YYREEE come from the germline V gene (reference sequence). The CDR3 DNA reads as TGTGCCAGCAGCTTAGCGGGAGGGGGCCGGGAGACCCAGTACTTC. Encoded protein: CASSLAGGGRETQYF.

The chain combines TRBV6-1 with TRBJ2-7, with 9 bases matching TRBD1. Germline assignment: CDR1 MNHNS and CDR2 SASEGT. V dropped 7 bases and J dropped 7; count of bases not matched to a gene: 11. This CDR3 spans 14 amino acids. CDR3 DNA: TGTGCCAGCATCGCCGGGACAGGGCATAGGGAGCAGTACTTC. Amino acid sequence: CASIAGTGHREQYF.

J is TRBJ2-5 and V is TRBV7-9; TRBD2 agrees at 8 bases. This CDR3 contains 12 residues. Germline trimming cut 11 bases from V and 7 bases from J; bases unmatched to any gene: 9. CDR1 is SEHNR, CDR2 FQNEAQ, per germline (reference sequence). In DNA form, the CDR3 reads TGTGCCGGAAGCGGGGGCTATGGGACCCAGTACTTC. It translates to CAGSGGYGTQYF.

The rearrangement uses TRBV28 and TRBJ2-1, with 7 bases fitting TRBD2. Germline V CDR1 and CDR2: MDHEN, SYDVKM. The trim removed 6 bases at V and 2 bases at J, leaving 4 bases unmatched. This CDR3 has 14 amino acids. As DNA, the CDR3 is TGTGCCAGCAGCCCTAGCGGTGCCTACAATGAGCAGTTCTTC. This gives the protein CASSPSGAYNEQFF.

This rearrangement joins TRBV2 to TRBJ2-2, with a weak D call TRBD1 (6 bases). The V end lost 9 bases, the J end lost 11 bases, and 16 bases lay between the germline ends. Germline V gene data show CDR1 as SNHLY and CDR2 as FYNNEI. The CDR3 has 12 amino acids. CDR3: CARGDRLGELFF. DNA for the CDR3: TGTGCCAGAGGTGACAGGTTAGGAGAGCTGTTTTTT. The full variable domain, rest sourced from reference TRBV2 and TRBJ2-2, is EPEVTQTPSHQVTQMGQEVILRCVPISNHLYFYWYRQILGQKVEFLVSFYNNEISEKSEIFDDQFSVERPDGSNFTLKIRSTKLEDSAMYFCARGDRLGELFFGEGSRLTVL.

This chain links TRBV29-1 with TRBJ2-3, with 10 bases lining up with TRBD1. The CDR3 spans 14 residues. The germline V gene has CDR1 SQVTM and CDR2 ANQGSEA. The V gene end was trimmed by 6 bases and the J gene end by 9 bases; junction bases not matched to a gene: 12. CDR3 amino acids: CSVRTGGPGVTQYF. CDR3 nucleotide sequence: TGCAGCGTACGGACAGGGGGTCCCGGAGTGACGCAGTATTTT.

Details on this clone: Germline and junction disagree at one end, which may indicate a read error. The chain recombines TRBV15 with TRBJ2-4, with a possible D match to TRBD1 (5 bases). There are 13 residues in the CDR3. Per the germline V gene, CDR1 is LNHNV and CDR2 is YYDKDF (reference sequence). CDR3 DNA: TGTGCCACCAGCAGAGATAGGAACAGGCCCTTTGACTTC. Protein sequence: CATSRDRNRPFDF.

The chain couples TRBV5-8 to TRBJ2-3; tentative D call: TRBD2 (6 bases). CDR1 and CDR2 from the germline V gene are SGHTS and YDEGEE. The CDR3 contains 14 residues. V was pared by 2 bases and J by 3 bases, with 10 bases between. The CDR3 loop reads CASSLSSGTDTQYF. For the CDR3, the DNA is TGTGCCAGCAGCTTATCGAGCGGGACAGATACGCAGTATTTT.

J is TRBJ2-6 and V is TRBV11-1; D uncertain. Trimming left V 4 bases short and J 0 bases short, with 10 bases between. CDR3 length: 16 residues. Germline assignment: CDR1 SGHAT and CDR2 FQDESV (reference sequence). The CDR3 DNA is TGTGCCAGCAGCTCCATAGTGAACTCTGGGGCCAACGTCCTGACTTTC. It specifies CASSSIVNSGANVLTF. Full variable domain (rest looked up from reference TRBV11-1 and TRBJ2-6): EAEVAQSPRYKITEKSQAVAFWCDPISGHATLYWYRQILGQGPELLVQFQDESVVDDSQLPKDRFSAERLKGVDSTLKIQPAELGDSAMYLCASSSIVNSGANVLTFGAGSRLTVL.

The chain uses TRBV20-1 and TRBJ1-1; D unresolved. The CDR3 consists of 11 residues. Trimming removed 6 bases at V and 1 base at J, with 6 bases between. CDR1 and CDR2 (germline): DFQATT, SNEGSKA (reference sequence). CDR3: CSASRNTEAFF. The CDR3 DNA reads TGCAGTGCCTCACGGAACACTGAAGCTTTCTTT.

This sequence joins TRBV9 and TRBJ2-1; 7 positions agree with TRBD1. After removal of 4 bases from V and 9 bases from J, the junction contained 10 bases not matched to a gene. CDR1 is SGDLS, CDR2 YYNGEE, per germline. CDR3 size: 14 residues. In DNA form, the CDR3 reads TGTGCCAGCAGCTCCTGGACAGGCTCCGGTGAGCAGTTCTTC. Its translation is CASSSWTGSGEQFF.

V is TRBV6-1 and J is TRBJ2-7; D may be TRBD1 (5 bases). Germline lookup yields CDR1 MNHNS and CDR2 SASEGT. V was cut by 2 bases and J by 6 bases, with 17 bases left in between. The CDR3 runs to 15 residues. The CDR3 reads CASSENRNLIGEQYF. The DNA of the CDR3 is TGTGCCAGCAGTGAAAACAGGAATCTAATTGGCGAGCAGTACTTC.

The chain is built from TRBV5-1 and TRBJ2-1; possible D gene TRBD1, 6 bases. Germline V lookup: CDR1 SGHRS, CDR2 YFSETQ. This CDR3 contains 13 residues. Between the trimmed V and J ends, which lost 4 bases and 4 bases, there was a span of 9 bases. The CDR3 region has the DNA TGCGCCAGCAGCGGGGGCAGTTACAATGAGCAGTTCTTC. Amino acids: CASSGGSYNEQFF.

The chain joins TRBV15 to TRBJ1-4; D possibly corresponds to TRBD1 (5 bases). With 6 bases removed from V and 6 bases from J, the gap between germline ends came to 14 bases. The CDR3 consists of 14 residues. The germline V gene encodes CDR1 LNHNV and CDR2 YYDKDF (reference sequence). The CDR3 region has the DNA TGTGCCACCAGTACTCCGGGACGGGATGAAAAACTGTTTTTT. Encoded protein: CATSTPGRDEKLFF.